Sequencing of this T cell receptor beta chain was carried out in a study of T cell repertoires in cytomegalovirus infection. As for the study in general: Matching HLA type and CMV infection were both indicated by public TCR beta signatures.

TCRdb re-called the reads with MiXCR, one entry per CDR3 protein. The sample includes 250,000 or so distinct CDR3 sequences, approximately 8.3% seen only once; the top ten take roughly 15%. Study-level findings and limits: Dominating the ex vivo response were HLA-C-restricted CMV-specific TCR beta clonotypes. Using cumulative public TCR beta family frequency, the authors identified those who carried CMV together with the relevant HLA.

Per germline, CDR1 SGHRS and CDR2 YFSETQ. Between the trimmed V and J ends, which lost 0 bases and 4 bases, there was a span of 11 bases. This CDR3 region has 15 residues. A word on this clonotype: Its antigen remains unidentified.

The V call is TRBV5-1, the J call TRBJ2-4, with TRBD1 as a possible D gene (6 bases). This clonotype was sampled from a human donor in good health (CMV status not recorded). Some clones in this sample may be carry-over from other donors' samples. The sample comprised PBMCs. The CDR3 region is CASSLAGTLKNIQYF. CDR3 DNA sequence: TGCGCCAGCAGCTTGGCCGGGACATTAAAAAACATTCAGTACTTC.